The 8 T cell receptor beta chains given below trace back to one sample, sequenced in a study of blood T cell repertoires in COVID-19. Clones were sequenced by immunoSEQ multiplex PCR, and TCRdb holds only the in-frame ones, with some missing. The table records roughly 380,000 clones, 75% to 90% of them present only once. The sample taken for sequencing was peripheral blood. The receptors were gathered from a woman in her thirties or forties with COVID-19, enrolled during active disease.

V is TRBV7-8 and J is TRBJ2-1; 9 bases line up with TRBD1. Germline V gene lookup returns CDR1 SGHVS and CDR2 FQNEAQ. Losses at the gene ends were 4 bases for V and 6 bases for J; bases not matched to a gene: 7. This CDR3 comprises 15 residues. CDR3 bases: TGTGCCAGCAGCTGGGACAGGGTGAGAGGCAATGAGCAGTTCTTC. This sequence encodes CASSWDRVRGNEQFF. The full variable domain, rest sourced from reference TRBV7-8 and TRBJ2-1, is GAGVSQSPRYKVAKRGQDVALRCDPISGHVSLFWYQQALGQGPEFLTYFQNEAQLDKSGLPSDRFFAERPEGSVSTLKIQRTQQEDSAVYLCASSWDRVRGNEQFFGPGTRLTVL.

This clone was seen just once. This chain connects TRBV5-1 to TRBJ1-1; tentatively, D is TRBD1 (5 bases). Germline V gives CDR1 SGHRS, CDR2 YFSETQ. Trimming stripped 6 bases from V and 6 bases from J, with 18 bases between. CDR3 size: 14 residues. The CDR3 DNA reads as TGCGCCAGCACCTTCACCACAGGTGCAGCTGAAGCTTTCTTT. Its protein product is CASTFTTGAAEAFF.

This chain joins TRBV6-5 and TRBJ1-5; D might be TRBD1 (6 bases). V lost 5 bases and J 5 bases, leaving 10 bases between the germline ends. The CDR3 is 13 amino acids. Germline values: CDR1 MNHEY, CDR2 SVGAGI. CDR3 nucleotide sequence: TGTGCCAGCAGTCTACAGGGCTATCAGCCCCAGCATTTT. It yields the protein CASSLQGYQPQHF.

This chain's CDR3 is CASSPQRNTEAFF. In DNA, the CDR3 is TGTGCCAGCAGCCCTCAGCGGAACACTGAAGCTTTCTTT. This chain joins TRBV3-1 (or the pseudogene TRBV3-2) and TRBJ1-1; unclear D gene. Trimming cost V 4 bases and J 1 base, with 7 bases left between them. Germline V gene sequence: CDR1 LGHDT, CDR2 YNNKEL (reference sequence). The CDR3 spans 13 residues.

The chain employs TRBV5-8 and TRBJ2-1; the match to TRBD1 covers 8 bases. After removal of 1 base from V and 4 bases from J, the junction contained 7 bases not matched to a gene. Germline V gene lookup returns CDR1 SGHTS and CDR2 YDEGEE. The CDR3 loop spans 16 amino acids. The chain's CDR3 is CASSLLWDRRYNEQFF. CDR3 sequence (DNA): TGTGCCAGCAGCTTGTTATGGGACAGGCGATACAATGAGCAGTTCTTC.

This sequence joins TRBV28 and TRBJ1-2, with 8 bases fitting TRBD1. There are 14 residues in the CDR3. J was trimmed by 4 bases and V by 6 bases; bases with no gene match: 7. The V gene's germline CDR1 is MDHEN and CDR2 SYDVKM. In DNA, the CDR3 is TGTGCCAGCAGGGCACAGGGGGGCACCTATGGCTACACCTTC. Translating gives CASRAQGGTYGYTF.

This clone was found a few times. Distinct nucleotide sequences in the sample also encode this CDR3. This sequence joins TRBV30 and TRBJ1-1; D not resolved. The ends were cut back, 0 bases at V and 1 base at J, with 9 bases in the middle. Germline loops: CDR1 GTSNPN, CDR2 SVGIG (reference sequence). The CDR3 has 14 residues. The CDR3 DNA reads TGTGCCTGGAGTGTACGGCGGGGGAACACTGAAGCTTTCTTT. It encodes CAWSVRRGNTEAFF.

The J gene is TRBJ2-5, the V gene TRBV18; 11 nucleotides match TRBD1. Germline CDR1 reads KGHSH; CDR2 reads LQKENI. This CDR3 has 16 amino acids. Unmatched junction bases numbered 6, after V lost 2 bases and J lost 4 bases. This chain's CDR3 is CASSPTGQGDRETQYF. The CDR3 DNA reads TGTGCCAGCTCACCAACGGGACAGGGGGACCGAGAGACCCAGTACTTC.